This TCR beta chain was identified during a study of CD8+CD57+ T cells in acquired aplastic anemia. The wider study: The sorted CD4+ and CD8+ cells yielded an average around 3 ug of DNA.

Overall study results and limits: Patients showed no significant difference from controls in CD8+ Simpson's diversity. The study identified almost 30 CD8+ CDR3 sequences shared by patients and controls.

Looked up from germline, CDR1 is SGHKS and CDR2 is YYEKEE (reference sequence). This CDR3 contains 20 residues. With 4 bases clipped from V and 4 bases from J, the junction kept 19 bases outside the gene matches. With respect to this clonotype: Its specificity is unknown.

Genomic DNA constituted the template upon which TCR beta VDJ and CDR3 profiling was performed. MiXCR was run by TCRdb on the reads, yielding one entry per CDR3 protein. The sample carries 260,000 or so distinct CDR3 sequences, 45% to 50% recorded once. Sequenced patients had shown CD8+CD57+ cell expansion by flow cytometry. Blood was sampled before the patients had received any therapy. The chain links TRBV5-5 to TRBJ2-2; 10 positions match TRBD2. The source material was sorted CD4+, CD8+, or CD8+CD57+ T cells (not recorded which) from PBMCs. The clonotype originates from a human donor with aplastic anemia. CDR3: CASSLPPLGLAGVLTGELFF. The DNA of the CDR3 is TGTGCCAGCAGCCTTCCTCCCTTAGGCCTAGCGGGAGTCCTCACCGGGGAGCTGTTTTTT.